Reported below is one T cell receptor beta chain. Antigen unknown. RNA transcripts provided the source from which TCR beta CDR3 regions were amplified. HTBI primers were the set used in a first-round RT-PCR of the TCR CDR3. One entry per CDR3 protein results from TCRdb running MiXCR on the multiplex PCR reads. The sample contains about 400,000 distinct CDR3 sequences, more than 13% of which appear only once. This entry comes from a study of T cells in Graves' hyperthyroidism and ophthalmopathy. V lost 0 bases, J lost 4 bases, and 7 bases lay in between. CDR1 MNHEY and CDR2 SVGAGI come from the germline V gene. The CDR3 extends over 15 amino acids. Study-level findings and limits: Most expanded thyroid clonotypes above 0.001 also appeared in blood.

Lactation, pregnancy, other autoimmune disease or uncontrolled infection excluded patients. In making diagnoses, clinical symptoms, serum thyroxine and TRAb, thyroid ultrasound and orbital computed tomography were all used. Sequencing used blood. V is TRBV6-5 and J is TRBJ2-6; the D gene is possibly TRBD1 (6 bases). This receptor was taken from a man between 50 and 59 years old with Graves' ophthalmopathy. CDR3 nucleotide sequence: TGTGCCAGCAGTTACTCCAGGGGAGGGGCCAACGTCCTGACTTTC. It encodes CASSYSRGGANVLTF.